Described below is a single T cell receptor (beta chain) sequence and its context. This entry comes from a study of blood T cell repertoires in COVID-19. V shed 2 bases and J 6 bases; nucleotides not matched to a gene: 5. CDR1 is KGHDR, CDR2 SFDVKD, per germline. The CDR3 is made up of 16 amino acids. Enrolled through a virtual design, the participants were between 18 and 89 years of age and came from approximately 25 US areas. Per the study methods: Reference gene primers were amplified, and this amplification served to estimate nucleated cell counts. Sequencing was performed with immunoSEQ multiplex PCR; in TCRdb, only in-frame clones are kept and a portion is missing. V, J and clone size are those of that table, while D and trimming were read from the DNA. This sample has hundreds of thousands of clones, with 83% found just once.

The sequence was collected from a middle-aged woman who had been exposed to COVID-19. The chain combines TRBV24-1 with TRBJ2-2; 10 bases fit TRBD1. Specimen: PBMCs or T cells enriched from blood (not recorded which). CDR3 loop: CATSDSRDRGPGELFF. The DNA of the CDR3 is TGTGCCACCAGTGATTCCCGGGACAGGGGTCCCGGGGAGCTGTTTTTT.